This TCR beta chain was observed in a study of T cell repertoires in cytomegalovirus infection. General study findings and limits: Predominance within the ex vivo response was attributable to HLA-C-restricted CMV-specific TCR beta clonotypes. Summed frequency of public TCR beta families distinguished CMV carriers with the relevant HLA.

TCRdb ran MiXCR on the reads and lists one entry per CDR3 protein. The repertoire includes 600,000 to 800,000 distinct CDR3 sequences, more than 20% of them detected once, and less than 10% sits in the top ten. The CDR3 has 17 residues. V lost 0 bases, J lost 4 bases, and 17 bases lay in between. The V gene's germline CDR1 is SGHVS and CDR2 FQNEAQ. This clonotype was counted at least ten times. Its antigen is not identified. This receptor was identified in a human donor in good health (CMV status not recorded). Some clones in this sample may be carry-over from other donors' samples. The chain carries TRBV7-8 and TRBJ2-3; D is possibly TRBD2 (6 bases). Sample: CD8+ T cells from PBMCs. DNA for the CDR3: TGTGCCAGCAGCTTAGCACAGGAGGGGTTGGGCGCAGATACGCAGTATTTT. This translates into CASSLAQEGLGADTQYF.